This is a list of T cell receptor beta chains from one sample in a study of cytomegalovirus exposure and HLA in healthy donors. The method was immunoSEQ multiplex PCR; TCRdb's version includes in-frame clones alone and lacks a portion of them. Of about 160,000 clones listed, roughly 80% are singletons. Sequencing was performed on PBMCs. The origin of the receptors is a woman in her thirties in good health and CMV-seronegative. Both conserved end residues are trimmed from each CDR3. Each record gives: clone size, J gene, V gene, CDR3 protein. Where a row states a size, it is once, few, many or the class of an expanded clone; other rows omit it.

>.|TRBJ2-2|TRBV2
ASRAGTANTGELF
>.|TRBJ2-2|TRBV29-1
SVEYAGGIEDTGELF
>.|TRBJ2-5|TRBV5-4
ASSLEGLAGDQETQY
>.|TRBJ2-2|TRBV5-1
ASRSGTGNTGELF
>.|TRBJ2-2|TRBV5-1
ASSLGQILNTGELF
>few|TRBJ2-2|TRBV6-1
ASSGQKTGELF
>.|TRBJ1-2|TRBV25-1
ASSDPGRHGYT
>few|TRBJ2-2|TRBV5-8
AVPAPGLNTGELF
>.|TRBJ2-2|TRBV4-1
ASSQEAGDTGELF
>.|TRBJ2-1|TRBV27
ASRLGGGNEQF
>.|TRBJ1-1|TRBV19
ASTQGQGAAGAF
>.|TRBJ2-2|TRBV9
ASSSQRAATGELF
>few|TRBJ2-6|TRBV7-9
ASKGGGDTGANVLT
>once|TRBJ1-6|TRBV7-6
ASSPQGGMAPLH
>.|TRBJ1-1|TRBV18
ASSPDTNTEAF
>.|TRBJ1-2|TRBV7-2
ASSPGGGRRYGYT
>few|TRBJ1-1|TRBV2
ASSGLGNTEAF
>.|TRBJ1-1|TRBV19
ASSTQGAGTEAF
>.|TRBJ1-2|TRBV28
ASSFEDRLGYGYT
>.|TRBJ2-1|TRBV14
ASSQDRLEQF
>.|TRBJ1-1|TRBV7-8
ASSKDRNTEAF
>.|TRBJ1-3|TRBV5-1
ASSLERPGNTIY
>.|TRBJ2-2|TRBV5-4
ASRRIQDNTGELF
>.|TRBJ2-3|TRBV15
ATSRDLRGATDTQY
>.|TRBJ2-2|TRBV5-1
ASSGQQPNTGELF
>few|TRBJ1-6|TRBV6-5
ANGRDSSYNSPLH
>.|TRBJ1-2|TRBV5-4
ASSAGEANYGYT
>.|TRBJ2-1|TRBV14
ASSQAVREQF
>.|TRBJ2-3|TRBV2
ASSSQGLNTDTQY
>.|TRBJ2-4|TRBV2
ASMGAIGNIQY
>.|TRBJ1-1|TRBV9
ASSPRDRGLSGEAF
>.|TRBJ1-1|TRBV5-4
ASSLLKGVNTEAF
>few|TRBJ1-2|TRBV7-9
ASSSPGGWANYGYT
>.|TRBJ1-6|TRBV6-5
ASRPSSYNSPLH
>.|TRBJ2-1|TRBV7-9
ASSLNPGIGEQF
>.|TRBJ1-4|TRBV18
ASLNNPADRNEKLF
>.|TRBJ2-1|TRBV5-6
ASSLVQRGGNEQF